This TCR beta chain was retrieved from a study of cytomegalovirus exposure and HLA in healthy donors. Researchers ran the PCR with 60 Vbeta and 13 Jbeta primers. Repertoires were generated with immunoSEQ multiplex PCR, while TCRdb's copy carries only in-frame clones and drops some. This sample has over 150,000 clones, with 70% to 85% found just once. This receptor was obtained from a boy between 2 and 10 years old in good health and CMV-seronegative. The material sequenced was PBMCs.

The CDR3 loop is CASSPGTGGNSPLHF. Written as DNA, the CDR3 is TGTGCCAGCAGCCCAGGGACAGGGGGCAATTCACCCCTCCACTTT. The chain joins TRBV5-6 to TRBJ1-6, with 12 bases identical to TRBD1. This CDR3 is 15 amino acids long. Germline loops: CDR1 SGHDT, CDR2 YYEEEE. V dropped 4 bases and J dropped 7; count of bases not matched to a gene: 3. Together with reference TRBV5-6 and TRBJ1-6, the CDR3 gives the full variable domain: DAGVTQSPTHLIKTRGQQVTLRCSPKSGHDTVSWYQQALGQGPQFIFQYYEEEERQRGNFPDRFSGHQFPNYSSELNVNALLLGDSALYLCASSPGTGGNSPLHFGNGTRLTVT.